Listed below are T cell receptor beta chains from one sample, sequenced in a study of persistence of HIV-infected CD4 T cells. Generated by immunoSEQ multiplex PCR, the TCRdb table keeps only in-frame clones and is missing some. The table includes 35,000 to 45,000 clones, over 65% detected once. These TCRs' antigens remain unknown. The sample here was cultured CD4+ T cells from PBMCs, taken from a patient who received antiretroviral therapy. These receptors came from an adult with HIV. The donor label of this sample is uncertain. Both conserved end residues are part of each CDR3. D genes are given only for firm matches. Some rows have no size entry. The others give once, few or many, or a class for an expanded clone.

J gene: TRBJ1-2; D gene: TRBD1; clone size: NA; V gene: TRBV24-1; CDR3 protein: CATSDTRTGYGYTF; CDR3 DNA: TGTGCCACCAGTGATACAAGGACAGGGTATGGCTACACCTTC
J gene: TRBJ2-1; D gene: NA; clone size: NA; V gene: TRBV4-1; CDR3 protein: CASSQGRGGRTMFNEQFF; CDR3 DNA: TGCGCCAGCAGCCAAGGCCGAGGGGGTCGAACGATGTTTAATGAGCAGTTCTTC
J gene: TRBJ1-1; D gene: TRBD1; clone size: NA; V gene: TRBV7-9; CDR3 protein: CASSFTGGSTEAFF; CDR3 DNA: TGTGCCAGCAGCTTTACAGGGGGGAGTACTGAAGCTTTCTTT
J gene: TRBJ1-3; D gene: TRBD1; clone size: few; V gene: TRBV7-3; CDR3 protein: CASSPGQGRSSGNTIYF; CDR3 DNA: TGTGCCAGCAGCCCGGGACAGGGGAGGAGCTCTGGAAACACCATATATTTT
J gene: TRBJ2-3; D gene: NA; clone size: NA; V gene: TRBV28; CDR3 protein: CASSPAAASTDTQYF; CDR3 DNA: TGTGCCAGCAGCCCCGCAGCGGCTAGCACAGATACGCAGTATTTT
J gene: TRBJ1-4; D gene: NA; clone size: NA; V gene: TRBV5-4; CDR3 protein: CASSLGGSAFGKLFF; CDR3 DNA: TGTGCCAGCAGCTTGGGGGGTTCCGCGTTCGGAAAACTGTTTTTT
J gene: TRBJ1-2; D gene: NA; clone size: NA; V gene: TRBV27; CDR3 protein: CASSFAPSGRGKDYGYTF; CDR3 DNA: TGTGCCAGCAGTTTCGCACCTAGTGGGAGGGGGAAAGACTATGGCTACACCTTC
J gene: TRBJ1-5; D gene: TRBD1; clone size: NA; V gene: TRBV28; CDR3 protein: CASSLGDRDNQPQHF; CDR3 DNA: TGTGCCAGCAGCCTAGGGGACAGGGACAATCAGCCCCAGCATTTT
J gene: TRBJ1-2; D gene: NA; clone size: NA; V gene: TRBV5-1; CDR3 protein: CASSLVSPDGYTF; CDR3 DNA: TGCGCCAGCAGCTTGGTTTCCCCTGATGGCTACACCTTC
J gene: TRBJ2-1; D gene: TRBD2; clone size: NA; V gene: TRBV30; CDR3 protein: CAWTSSGGAYNEQFF; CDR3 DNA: TGTGCCTGGACCTCTAGCGGGGGGGCCTACAATGAGCAGTTCTTC
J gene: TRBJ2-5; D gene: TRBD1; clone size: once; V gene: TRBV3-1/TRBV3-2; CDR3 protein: CASSYQGAPKETQYF; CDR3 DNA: TGTGCCAGCAGCTACCAGGGGGCGCCCAAAGAGACCCAGTACTTC
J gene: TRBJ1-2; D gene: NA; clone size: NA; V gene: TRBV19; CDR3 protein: CASSPTGKHGYTF; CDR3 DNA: TGTGCCAGTAGTCCTACGGGGAAGCATGGCTACACCTTC
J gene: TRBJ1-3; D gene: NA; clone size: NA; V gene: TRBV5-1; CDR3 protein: CASSLGSGNTIYF; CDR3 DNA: TGCGCCAGCAGCTTGGGCTCTGGAAACACCATATATTTT
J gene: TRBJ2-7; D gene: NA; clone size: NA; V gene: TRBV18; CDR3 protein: CASSPLHQRLSYEQYF; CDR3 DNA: TGTGCCAGCTCACCCTTACACCAGCGTCTCTCCTACGAGCAGTACTTC
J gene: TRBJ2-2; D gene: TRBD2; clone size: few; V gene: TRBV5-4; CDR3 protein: CASSLDGVAGWTGELFF; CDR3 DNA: TGTGCCAGCAGCTTGGACGGGGTAGCGGGGTGGACCGGGGAGCTGTTTTTT
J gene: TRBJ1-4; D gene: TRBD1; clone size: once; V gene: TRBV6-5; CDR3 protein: CASSRDRGEKLFF; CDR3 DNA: TGTGCCAGCAGCCGGGACAGGGGTGAAAAACTGTTTTTT
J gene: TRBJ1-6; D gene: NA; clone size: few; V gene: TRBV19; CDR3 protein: CASAPTNNSPLHF; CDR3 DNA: TGTGCCAGTGCCCCAACGAATAATTCACCCCTCCACTTT
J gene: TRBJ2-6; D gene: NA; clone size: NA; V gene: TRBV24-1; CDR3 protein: CATSDPGFTGANVLTF; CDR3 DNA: TGTGCCACCAGTGACCCAGGGTTTACTGGGGCCAACGTCCTGACTTTC
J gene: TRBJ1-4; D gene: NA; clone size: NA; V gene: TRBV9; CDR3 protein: CASSPSLSGEKLFF; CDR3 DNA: TGTGCCAGCAGCCCGTCCCTATCCGGTGAAAAACTGTTTTTT
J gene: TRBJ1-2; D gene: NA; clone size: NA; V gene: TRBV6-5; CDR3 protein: CASSYSVGRTYYGYTF; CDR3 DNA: TGTGCCAGCAGTTACTCGGTGGGCAGGACTTACTATGGCTACACCTTC
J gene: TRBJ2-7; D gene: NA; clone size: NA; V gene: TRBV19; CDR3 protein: CASSEHSTAPYEQYF; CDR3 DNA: TGTGCCAGTAGTGAACACTCGACAGCACCCTACGAGCAGTACTTC
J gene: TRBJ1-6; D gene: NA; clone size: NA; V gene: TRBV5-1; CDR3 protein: CASSSGPAGNSPLHF; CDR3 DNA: TGCGCCAGCAGCTCAGGGCCCGCGGGTAATTCACCCCTCCACTTT
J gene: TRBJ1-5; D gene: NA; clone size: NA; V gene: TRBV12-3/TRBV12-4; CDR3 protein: CASSLDQPQHF; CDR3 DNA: TGTGCCAGCAGTTTAGATCAGCCCCAGCATTTT